This T cell receptor beta chain comes out of a study of vaccination effects on CD4 cells after COVID-19 (dated by TCRdb to between 2021 and 2024). For context, the study as a whole: Across the study, the median time from the second dose to post-vaccine sampling was 72 days (range 14 to 241). SARS-CoV-2 spike-specific CD4+ TCR repertoires were compared before and after mRNA vaccination in COVID-19 convalescent patients and in infection-naive vaccine recipients. A total of nine to ten COVID-19 convalescent patients and a handful of SARS-CoV-2-naive healthy vaccine recipients were included in the full study. Cultures from other donors in the study were sequenced using the Oncomine TCR Beta short-read assay on an Illumina iSeq 100. Study-wide conclusions, independent of this receptor: In healthy vaccine recipients, vaccine-induced clones were almost all SARS-CoV-2 mono-reactive, with only 1 of 255 being cross-reactive with common cold coronaviruses. The study was limited by a small number of convalescent patients and lacked early post-infection timepoints. Clones induced by infection and clones induced by vaccination both contracted markedly at late timepoints after vaccination, which fits with T cell responses waning over time.

From its cysteine to its phenylalanine, the CDR3 spans 15 amino acids. Only the CDR3 part of the read is kept: 45 bases, read in frame from the first base. The germline ends are 11 bases apart after V is trimmed by 5 bases and J by 1 base. Taken from the germline V gene, the CDR1 and CDR2 loops are KGHDR and SFDVKD. To identify antigen-specific CD4+ T cell clonotypes by their expansion, the ViraFEST assay first stimulated PBMC with viral peptide pools and then applied TCR sequencing. After about 10 days of culture, CD4+ T cells were isolated with the EasySep CD4+ T cell isolation kit. Each participant got two doses of an mRNA SARS-CoV-2 vaccine, either BNT162b2 or mRNA-1273. The absence of prior SARS-CoV-2 infection in healthy vaccine recipients was confirmed by negative nucleocapsid antibodies before and after vaccination. Each well held two million PBMC cultured in IMDM containing about 5.4% human AB serum, roughly 10 IU/ml IL-2 and gentamicin, along with roughly 10 ug/ml peptides. On days 3 and 7, half of the culture medium was replaced with fresh IL-2-containing medium. Unless noted otherwise, every peptide stimulation condition was grown in triplicate wells. Using Ficoll-Paque Plus gradient centrifugation, PBMC were separated from whole blood and then either used fresh or cryopreserved at -140C. The overlapping peptide pools covered the spike proteins of SARS-CoV-2 and of the common cold coronaviruses HCoV-NL63, HCoV-OC43 and HCoV-229E. Genomic DNA was extracted from cultured CD4+ T cells with the QIAamp micro DNA kit.

For this clone: It has no known antigen specificity. No much larger clone is present one base from it, and per-base qualities are unavailable.

To prepare the library, the immunoSEQ multiplex PCR assay was applied. DNA from the cultured, isolated CD4+ T cells was subjected to TCR beta CDR3 sequencing. As for the authors' bioinformatics: Non-productive TCR sequences were removed and reads were trimmed to the CDR3 region, keeping CDR3s of at least 7 amino acids. Antigen-specific clonotypes were identified using the MANAFEST web app by comparison of expansion in peptide wells against reference cultures. For clones to be considered positive, expansion at FDR<0.05 versus reference and all other wells, an odds ratio above 5, and a frequency above 0.1% in two replicate wells were required. A clonotype was called cross-reactive if it was significantly expanded both in SARS-CoV-2 spike wells and in at least one common cold coronavirus spike condition. Using the stringdist R package, CDR3 similarity was measured by Levenshtein distance, and unrooted trees were constructed with ape in R 3.6.1. The source is immuneACCESS, and TCRdb retained only in-frame sequences with V and J called. Part of the clones is not carried over; for the studies checked, unresolved V genes explain less than half of this, and the remainder is unexplained. The V and J calls and clone size were taken over from that table, and D and trimming were inferred from the DNA. The sample has 70,000 to 95,000 clones on record, under 85% of them singletons. The top ten hold more than 0.85% of the sample.

Recombination connected TRBV24-1 to TRBJ1-5; the D segment cannot be called with confidence. The material was CD4+ T cells from PBMCs cultured with HCoV-OC43 spike peptides, obtained after COVID-19 vaccination. This sample's cell subset or site label indicates: HCoV-OC43 spike overlapping peptide pool stimulation. This sequence originates from a human donor who received a COVID-19 vaccine. In nucleotides, the sequence is TGTGCCACCAGTGGATCCGGGATAAGCAATCAGCCCCAGCATTTT. It specifies CATSGSGISNQPQHF.